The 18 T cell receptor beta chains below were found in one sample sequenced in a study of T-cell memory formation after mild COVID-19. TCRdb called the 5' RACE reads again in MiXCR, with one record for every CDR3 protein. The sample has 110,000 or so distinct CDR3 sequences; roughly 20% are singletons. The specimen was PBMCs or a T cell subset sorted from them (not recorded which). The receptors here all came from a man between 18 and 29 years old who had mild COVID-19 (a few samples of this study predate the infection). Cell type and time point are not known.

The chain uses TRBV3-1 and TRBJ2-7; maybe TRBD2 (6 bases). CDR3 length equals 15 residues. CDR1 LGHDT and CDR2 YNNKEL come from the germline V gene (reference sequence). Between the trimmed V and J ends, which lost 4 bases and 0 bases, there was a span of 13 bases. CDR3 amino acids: CASSPGAGPSYEQYV. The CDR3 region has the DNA TGTGCCAGCAGCCCCGGAGCGGGTCCCTCCTACGAGCAGTACGTC.

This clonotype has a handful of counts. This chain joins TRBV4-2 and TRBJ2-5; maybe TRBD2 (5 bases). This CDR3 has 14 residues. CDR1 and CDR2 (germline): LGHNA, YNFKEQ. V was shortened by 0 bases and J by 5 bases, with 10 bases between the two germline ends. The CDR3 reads CASSQEIGDETQYF. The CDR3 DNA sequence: TGTGCCAGCAGCCAAGAAATCGGGGATGAGACCCAGTACTTC.

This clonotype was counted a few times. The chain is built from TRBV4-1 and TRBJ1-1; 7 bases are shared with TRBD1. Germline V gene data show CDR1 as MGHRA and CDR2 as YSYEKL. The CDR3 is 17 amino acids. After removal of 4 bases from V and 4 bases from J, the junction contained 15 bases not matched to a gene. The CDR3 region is CASSPRQGEERGTEAFF. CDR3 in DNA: TGCGCCAGCAGCCCCCGACAGGGAGAGGAAAGAGGCACTGAAGCTTTCTTT.

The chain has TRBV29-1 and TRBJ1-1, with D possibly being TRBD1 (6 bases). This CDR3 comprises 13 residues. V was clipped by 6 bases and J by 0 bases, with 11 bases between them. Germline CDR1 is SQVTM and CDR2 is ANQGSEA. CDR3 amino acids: CSVDTGMNTEAFF. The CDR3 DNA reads TGCAGCGTGGATACAGGGATGAACACTGAAGCTTTCTTT.

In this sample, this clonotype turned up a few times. The CDR3 coding sequence is TGCGCCAGCAGCGCCCGGACAGGGCAATACACCTACGAGCAGTACTTC. Its protein is CASSARTGQYTYEQYF. The chain couples TRBV5-1 to TRBJ2-7; 8 nucleotides agree with TRBD1. Germline lookup yields CDR1 SGHRS and CDR2 YFSETQ. The CDR3 is made up of 16 amino acids. V was clipped by 4 bases and J by 2 bases; unmatched bases: 11.

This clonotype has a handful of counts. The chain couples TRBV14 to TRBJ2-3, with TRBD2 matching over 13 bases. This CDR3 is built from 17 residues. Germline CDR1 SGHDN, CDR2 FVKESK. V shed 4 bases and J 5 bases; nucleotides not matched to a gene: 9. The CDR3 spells CASSRTLAGGLQDTQYF. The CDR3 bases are TGTGCCAGCAGCCGCACACTAGCGGGGGGGCTTCAAGATACGCAGTATTTT.

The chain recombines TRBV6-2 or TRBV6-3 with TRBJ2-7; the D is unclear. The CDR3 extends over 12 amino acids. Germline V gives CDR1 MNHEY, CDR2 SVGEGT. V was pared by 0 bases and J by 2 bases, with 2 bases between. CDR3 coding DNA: TGTGCCAGCAGTTACTCACCCTACGAGCAGTACGTC. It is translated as CASSYSPYEQYV.

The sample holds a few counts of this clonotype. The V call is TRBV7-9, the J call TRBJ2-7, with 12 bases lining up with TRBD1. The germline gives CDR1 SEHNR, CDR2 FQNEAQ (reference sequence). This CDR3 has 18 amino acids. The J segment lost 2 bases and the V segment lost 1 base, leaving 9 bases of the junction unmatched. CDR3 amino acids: CASSLVSIGTGGAYEQYV. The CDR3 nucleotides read TGTGCCAGCAGCTTAGTGTCTATCGGGACAGGGGGCGCCTACGAGCAGTACGTC.

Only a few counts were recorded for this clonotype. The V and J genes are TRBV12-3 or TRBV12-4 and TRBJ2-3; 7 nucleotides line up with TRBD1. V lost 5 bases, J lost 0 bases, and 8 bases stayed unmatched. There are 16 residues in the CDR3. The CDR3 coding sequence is TGTGCCAGCAGTACCCTACAGGGGTCTAGCACAGATACGCAGTATTTT. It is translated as CASSTLQGSSTDTQYF.

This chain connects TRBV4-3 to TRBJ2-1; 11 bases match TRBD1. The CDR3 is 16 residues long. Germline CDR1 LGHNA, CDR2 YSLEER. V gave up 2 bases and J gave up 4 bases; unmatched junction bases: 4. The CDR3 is CASSQLGQGVYNEQFF. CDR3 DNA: TGCGCCAGCAGCCAATTGGGACAGGGGGTTTACAATGAGCAGTTCTTC.

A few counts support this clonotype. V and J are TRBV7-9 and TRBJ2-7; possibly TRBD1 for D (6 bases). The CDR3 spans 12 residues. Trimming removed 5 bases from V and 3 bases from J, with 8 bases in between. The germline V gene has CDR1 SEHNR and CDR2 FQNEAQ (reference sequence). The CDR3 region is CASSRGGYEQYV. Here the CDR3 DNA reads TGTGCCAGCAGCCGAGGGGGCTACGAGCAGTACGTC.

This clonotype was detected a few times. In DNA, the CDR3 is TGTGCCAGCAGTTTAGTCCCTAATGACGAGCAGTACTTC. Its translation: CASSLVPNDEQYF. The chain uses TRBV12-3 or TRBV12-4 and TRBJ2-7; D gene unclear. This CDR3 comprises 13 residues. V was pared by 1 base and J by 5 bases, with 9 bases between.

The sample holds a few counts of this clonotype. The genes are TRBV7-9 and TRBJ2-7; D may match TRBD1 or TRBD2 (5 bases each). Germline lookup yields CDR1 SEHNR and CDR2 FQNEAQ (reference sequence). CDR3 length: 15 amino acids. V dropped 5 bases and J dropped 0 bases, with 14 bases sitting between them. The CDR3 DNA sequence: TGTGCCAGCAGCGCACGCGACGGGACCTCCTACGAGCAGTACGTC. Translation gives CASSARDGTSYEQYV.

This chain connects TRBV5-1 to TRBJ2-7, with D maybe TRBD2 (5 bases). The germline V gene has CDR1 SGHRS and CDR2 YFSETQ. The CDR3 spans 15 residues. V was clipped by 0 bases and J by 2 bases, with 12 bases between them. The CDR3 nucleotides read TGCGCCAGCAGCTTGGGAGCCGGGGTACCCTACGAGCAGTACTTC. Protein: CASSLGAGVPYEQYF.

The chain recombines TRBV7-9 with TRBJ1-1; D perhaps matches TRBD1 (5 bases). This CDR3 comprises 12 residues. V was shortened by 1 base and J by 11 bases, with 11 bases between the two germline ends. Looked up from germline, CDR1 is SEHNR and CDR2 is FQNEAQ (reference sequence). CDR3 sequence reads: CASSLGPSGAFF. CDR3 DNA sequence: TGTGCCAGCAGCTTAGGACCTTCAGGGGCTTTCTTT. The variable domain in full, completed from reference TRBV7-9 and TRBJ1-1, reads DTGVSQNPRHKITKRGQNVTFRCDPISEHNRLYWYRQTLGQGPEFLTYFQNEAQLEKSRLLSDRFSAERPKGSFSTLEIQRTEQGDSAMYLCASSLGPSGAFFGQGTRLTVV.

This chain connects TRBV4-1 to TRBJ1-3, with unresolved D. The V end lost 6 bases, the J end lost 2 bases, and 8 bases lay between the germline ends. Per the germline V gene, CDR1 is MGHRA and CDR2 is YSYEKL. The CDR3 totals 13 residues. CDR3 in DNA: TGCGCCAGCAGGGGGAACCCTGGAAACACCATATATTTT. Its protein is CASRGNPGNTIYF.

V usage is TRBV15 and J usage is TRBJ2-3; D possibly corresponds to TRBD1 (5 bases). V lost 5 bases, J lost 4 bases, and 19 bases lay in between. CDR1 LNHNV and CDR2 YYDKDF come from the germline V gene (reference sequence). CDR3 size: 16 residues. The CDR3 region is CATSRNRHGMADTQYF. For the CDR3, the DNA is TGTGCCACCAGCCGAAACAGGCATGGAATGGCAGATACGCAGTATTTT.

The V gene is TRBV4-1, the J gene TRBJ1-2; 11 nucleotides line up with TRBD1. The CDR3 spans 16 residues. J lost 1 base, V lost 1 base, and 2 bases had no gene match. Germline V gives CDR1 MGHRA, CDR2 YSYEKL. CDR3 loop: CASSQADRGHNYGYTF. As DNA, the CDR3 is TGCGCCAGCAGCCAAGCGGACAGGGGGCATAACTATGGCTACACCTTC.